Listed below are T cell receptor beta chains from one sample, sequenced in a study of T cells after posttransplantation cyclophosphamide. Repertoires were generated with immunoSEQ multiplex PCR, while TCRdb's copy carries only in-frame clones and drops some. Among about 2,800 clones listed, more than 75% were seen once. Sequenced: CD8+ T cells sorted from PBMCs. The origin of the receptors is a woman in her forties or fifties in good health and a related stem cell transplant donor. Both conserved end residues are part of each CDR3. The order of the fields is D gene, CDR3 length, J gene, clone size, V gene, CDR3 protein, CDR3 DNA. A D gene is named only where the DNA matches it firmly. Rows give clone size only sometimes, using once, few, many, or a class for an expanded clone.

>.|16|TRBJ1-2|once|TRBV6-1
CASSENPDMGGYGYTF
TGTGCCAGCAGTGAAAACCCGGACATGGGAGGCTATGGCTACACCTTC
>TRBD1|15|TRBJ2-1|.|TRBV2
CASSQRQGIKVEQFF
TGTGCCAGCAGTCAACGACAGGGGATTAAGGTTGAGCAGTTCTTC
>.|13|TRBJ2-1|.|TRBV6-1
CASSESFHNEQFF
TGTGCCAGCAGTGAATCGTTCCACAATGAGCAGTTCTTC
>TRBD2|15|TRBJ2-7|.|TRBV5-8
CASSRAGGPYYEQYF
TGTGCCAGCAGCCGGGCGGGGGGGCCCTACTACGAGCAGTACTTC
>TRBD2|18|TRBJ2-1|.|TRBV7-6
CASSQRGLAGGLGNEQFF
TGTGCCAGCAGCCAGAGGGGACTAGCGGGAGGGCTGGGAAATGAGCAGTTCTTC
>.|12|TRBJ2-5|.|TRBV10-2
CASLDRQETQYF
TGCGCCAGCTTAGACAGACAAGAGACCCAGTACTTC
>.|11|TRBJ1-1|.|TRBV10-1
CASSDSSEAFF
TGCGCCAGCAGTGATAGCTCTGAAGCTTTCTTT
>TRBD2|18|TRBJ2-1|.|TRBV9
CASSVGLTRTSGVDEQFF
TGTGCCAGCAGCGTAGGCTTGACGCGGACTAGCGGGGTTGATGAGCAGTTCTTC
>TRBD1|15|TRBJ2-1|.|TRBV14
CASSQEPGQGNEQFF
TGTGCCAGCAGCCAAGAACCGGGACAGGGGAATGAGCAGTTCTTC
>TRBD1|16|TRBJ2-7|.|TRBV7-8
CASSLAKDRPAYEQYF
TGTGCCAGCAGCTTAGCGAAGGACAGGCCAGCCTACGAGCAGTACTTC
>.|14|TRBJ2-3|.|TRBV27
CASSYSFSTDTQYF
TGTGCCAGCAGTTACAGCTTTAGCACAGATACGCAGTATTTT
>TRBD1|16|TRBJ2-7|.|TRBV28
CAIRTRGQGSSYEQYF
TGTGCCATCAGAACACGGGGACAGGGTAGCTCCTACGAGCAGTACTTC
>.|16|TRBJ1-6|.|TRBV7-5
CARSLVGLGRYSPLHF
TGTGCCAGAAGCTTAGTCGGGCTAGGGAGATATTCACCCCTCCACTTT
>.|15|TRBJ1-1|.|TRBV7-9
CASSPSTGTNTEAFF
TGTGCCAGCAGCCCCTCGACGGGAACGAACACTGAAGCTTTCTTT
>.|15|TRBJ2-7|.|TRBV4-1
CASSQDFPQSYEQYF
TGCGCCAGCAGCCAAGATTTTCCCCAGTCCTACGAGCAGTACTTC
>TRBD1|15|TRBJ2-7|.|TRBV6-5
CASRPIGTGSYEQYF
TGTGCCAGCAGGCCCATAGGGACAGGGAGCTACGAGCAGTACTTC
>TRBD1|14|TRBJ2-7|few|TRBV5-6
CASRPGTGGYEQYF
TGTGCCAGCAGGCCTGGGACAGGGGGCTACGAGCAGTACTTC
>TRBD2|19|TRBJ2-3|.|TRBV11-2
CASSLVPWTSGSPADTQYF
TGTGCCAGCAGCTTAGTGCCCTGGACTAGCGGGAGTCCAGCAGATACGCAGTATTTT
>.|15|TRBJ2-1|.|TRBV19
CASSLTDSSYNEQFF
TGTGCCAGTAGTCTAACAGATAGCTCCTACAATGAGCAGTTCTTC
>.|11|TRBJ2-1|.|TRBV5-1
CASSTGNEQFF
TGCGCCAGCAGCACAGGCAATGAGCAGTTCTTC
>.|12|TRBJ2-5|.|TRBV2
CASGGTVREQYF
TGTGCCAGCGGGGGGACAGTTCGGGAGCAGTACTTC
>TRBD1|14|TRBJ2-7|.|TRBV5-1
CASSSTGVSYEQYF
TGCGCCAGCAGCTCAACAGGGGTATCCTACGAGCAGTACTTC
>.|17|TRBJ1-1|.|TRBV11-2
CASSLDRKGAEDTEAFF
TGTGCCAGCAGCTTAGATCGGAAAGGGGCAGAGGACACTGAAGCTTTCTTT
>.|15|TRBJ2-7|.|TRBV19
CASSPDSLLSYEQYF
TGTGCCAGTAGCCCGGACTCCCTCCTCTCCTACGAGCAGTACTTC
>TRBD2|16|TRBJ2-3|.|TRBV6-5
CASSYPTSGGTDTQYF
TGTGCCAGCAGTTACCCGACTAGCGGAGGGACAGATACGCAGTATTTT
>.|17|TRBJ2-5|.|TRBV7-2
CASSLEVGIAVLGTQYF
TGTGCCAGCAGCTTAGAAGTGGGTATAGCGGTCCTCGGGACCCAGTACTTC
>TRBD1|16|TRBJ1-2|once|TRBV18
CASSFLGQVARDGYTF
TGTGCCAGCTCATTCCTTGGACAGGTCGCCCGGGATGGCTACACCTTC
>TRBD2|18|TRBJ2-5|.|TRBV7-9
CASSGPGLAGASVETQYF
TGTGCCAGCAGCGGACCGGGACTAGCGGGAGCGAGTGTGGAGACCCAGTACTTC
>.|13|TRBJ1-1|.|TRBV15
CATSPPRDTEAFF
TGTGCCACCAGTCCCCCCCGGGACACTGAAGCTTTCTTT
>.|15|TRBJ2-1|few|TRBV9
CASSSQGSSYNEQFF
TGTGCCAGCAGCTCACAGGGTTCCTCCTACAATGAGCAGTTCTTC
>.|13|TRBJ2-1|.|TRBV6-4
CASSEAAYNEQFF
TGTGCCAGCAGTGAAGCGGCTTACAATGAGCAGTTCTTC
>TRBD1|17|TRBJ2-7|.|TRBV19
CASSTATPGQASYEQYF
TGTGCCAGTAGTACCGCGACTCCGGGACAGGCATCCTACGAGCAGTACTTC
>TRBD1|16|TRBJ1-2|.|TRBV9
CASSELSGQPHYGYTF
TGTGCCAGCAGCGAACTATCGGGACAGCCACACTATGGCTACACCTTC
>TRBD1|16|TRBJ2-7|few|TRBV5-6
CASSSITGTGGAEQYF
TGTGCCAGCAGCAGTATAACCGGGACAGGGGGCGCCGAGCAGTACTTC
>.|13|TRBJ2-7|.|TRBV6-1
CASAVNLRDEQYF
TGTGCCAGCGCAGTTAATCTTCGGGACGAGCAGTACTTC
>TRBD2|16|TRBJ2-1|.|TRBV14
CASSQRSSGIYNEQFF
TGTGCCAGCAGCCAACGGTCTAGCGGGATTTACAATGAGCAGTTCTTC
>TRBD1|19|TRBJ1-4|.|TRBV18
CASSPYPGQGPLTNEKLFF
TGTGCCAGCTCACCATACCCGGGACAGGGGCCGTTAACTAATGAAAAACTGTTTTTT
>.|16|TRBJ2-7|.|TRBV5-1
CASSFSSVNSDYEQYF
TGCGCCAGCAGCTTTTCTAGCGTTAACTCCGACTACGAGCAGTACTTC
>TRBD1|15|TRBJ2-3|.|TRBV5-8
CASRHGTVSTDTQYF
TGTGCCAGCAGACACGGGACAGTTAGCACAGATACGCAGTATTTT
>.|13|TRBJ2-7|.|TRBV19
CASSPGETYEQYF
TGTGCCAGTAGTCCGGGAGAGACCTACGAGCAGTACTTC
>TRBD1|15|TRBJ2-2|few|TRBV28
CASSLGIGQAGELFF
TGTGCCAGCAGTTTGGGGATCGGACAGGCCGGGGAGCTGTTTTTT